Described below is a single T cell receptor (beta chain) sequence and its context. The entry originates in a study of cytomegalovirus exposure and HLA in healthy donors. The V gene's germline CDR1 is SGHRS and CDR2 YFSETQ. V was cut by 4 bases and J by 7 bases, with 17 bases left in between. The CDR3 length is 15 residues. The data were produced by immunoSEQ multiplex PCR, yet TCRdb's version contains in-frame clones alone and is incomplete. The table lists about 130,000 clones, around 80% of them singletons. The rearrangement joins TRBV5-1 to TRBJ1-4, with D perhaps TRBD1 (5 bases). Sequencing input: PBMCs. The TCR sequence derives from a man under 40 in good health and CMV-seropositive. The CDR3 loop reads CASSALRARPEKLFF. The CDR3 DNA reads TGCGCCAGCAGCGCCCTCAGGGCCCGTCCTGAAAAACTGTTTTTT.